This T cell receptor (beta chain) was profiled in a study of human T cells and chemical hapten exposure. Time point of the sample: patch test 1, 2 weeks after DPC sensitization. This sample's treatment: therapeutic diphenylcyclopropenone sensitization with weekly scalp DPC. TCRdb recomputed calls from the RACE reads with MiXCR, one row per CDR3 protein. The data hold 300,000 to 400,000 distinct CDR3 sequences, with around 7% observed a single time. This clonotype was detected ten times or more. Its antigen is undetermined. The CDR3 consists of 13 residues. Trimming took off 7 bases at V and 2 bases at J, with 12 bases between the two ends. Study results and caveats: There were significantly more large CDR3 similarity clusters among expanded TCRs than among controls. No change in TCRs above 1 in 1000 frequency was produced by DPC sensitization.

The gene calls are TRBV12-3 or TRBV12-4 and TRBJ2-7; unclear D gene. The sample here was whole blood, taken in connection with sensitization to the hapten diphenylcyclopropenone (DPC). This receptor was obtained from a woman aged 18-29 years with alopecia areata. Some clones in this sample may be carry-over from other donors' samples. DNA for the CDR3: TGTGCCAGCACCCAAACACCGACCTACGAGCAGTACTTC. This translates into CASTQTPTYEQYF.